The 27 T cell receptor beta chains in this list originate from one sample, sequenced in a study of blood T cell repertoires in COVID-19. Produced via immunoSEQ multiplex PCR; TCRdb's table is partial and in-frame only. The table includes about 80,000 clones, around 81% detected once. The sequenced sample consisted of peripheral blood. The receptors here all came from a human donor in a cohort sampled during active COVID-19.

J is TRBJ2-1 and V is TRBV2, with D perhaps matching TRBD2 (5 bases). The germline V and J ends were trimmed by 0 bases and 0 bases, with 12 bases remaining between them. The CDR3 runs 17 residues. Germline values: CDR1 SNHLY, CDR2 FYNNEI. Written as DNA, the CDR3 is TGTGCCAGCAGTGAAGCGCCCCCCGGGAACTCCTACAATGAGCAGTTCTTC. This sequence encodes CASSEAPPGNSYNEQFF.

The V gene is TRBV28, the J gene TRBJ2-5, with TRBD1 matching 7 bases. The CDR3 sequence is 14 residues long. J lost 5 bases, V lost 8 bases, and 11 bases had no gene match. Germline CDR1 and CDR2: MDHEN and SYDVKM. The chain's CDR3 is CASGLQGRMETQYF. The CDR3 DNA is TGTGCCAGCGGCTTACAGGGGCGGATGGAGACCCAGTACTTC.

J is TRBJ1-6 and V is TRBV9; D not certain. Germline CDR1 reads SGDLS; CDR2 reads YYNGEE. Trimming shortened V by 0 bases and J by 5 bases, and 3 bases separated the two germline ends. The CDR3 has 13 residues. The CDR3 protein is CASSVADNSPLHF. CDR3 bases: TGTGCCAGCAGCGTAGCGGATAATTCACCCCTCCACTTT.

V and J are TRBV30 and TRBJ2-3, with 9 bases aligning to TRBD1. This CDR3 spans 15 amino acids. CDR1 and CDR2 (germline): GTSNPN, SVGIG (reference sequence). With 4 bases clipped from V and 4 bases from J, the junction kept 9 bases outside the gene matches. The CDR3 sequence is CAWNPGTGRADTQYF. CDR3 nucleotides: TGTGCCTGGAACCCCGGGACAGGGAGGGCAGATACGCAGTATTTT.

The V and J genes are TRBV3-1 (or the pseudogene TRBV3-2) and TRBJ2-7; 9 positions match TRBD2. Germline V gene sequence: CDR1 LGHDT, CDR2 YNNKEL (reference sequence). V shed 0 bases and J 3 bases; nucleotides not matched to a gene: 6. The CDR3 consists of 16 residues. The CDR3 reads CASSQDLIAGVYEQYF. CDR3 DNA sequence: TGTGCCAGCAGCCAAGATTTAATAGCGGGAGTCTACGAGCAGTACTTC.

The rearrangement joins TRBV5-1 to TRBJ1-5; 8 bases line up with TRBD1. The CDR3 totals 15 residues. The V and J ends lost 2 bases and 5 bases, in that order; junction bases with no gene match: 6. Germline assignment: CDR1 SGHRS and CDR2 YFSETQ. As DNA, the CDR3 is TGCGCCAGCAGCTTTACAGGGGGTCAAGATCAGCCCCAGCATTTT. Encoded protein: CASSFTGGQDQPQHF.

The chain has TRBV14 and TRBJ2-1; TRBD2 agrees at 9 bases. CDR1 is SGHDN, CDR2 FVKESK, per germline. The length of the CDR3 is 17 residues. Germline trimming cut 4 bases from V and 1 base from J; bases unmatched to any gene: 8. The CDR3 DNA follows: TGTGCCAGCAGCCCCATTAGCGGGAGAGGATCCTACAATGAGCAGTTCTTC. Encoded protein: CASSPISGRGSYNEQFF.

The CDR3 region is CASTRDRGDQPQHF. The CDR3, as DNA: TGTGCCAGCACCCGAGACAGGGGGGATCAGCCCCAGCATTTT. This chain uses TRBV2 with TRBJ1-5; 9 nucleotides agree with TRBD1. The CDR3 consists of 14 residues. Germline V gives CDR1 SNHLY, CDR2 FYNNEI. Losses at the gene ends were 7 bases for V and 5 bases for J; bases not matched to a gene: 6.

This clone has just one count. DNA for the CDR3: TGTGCCAGCAGCTTGCCTAAAAGCTCTGGAAACACCATATATTTT. Residues: CASSLPKSSGNTIYF. The V and J genes are TRBV5-4 and TRBJ1-3; no clear D gene. Trimming took 1 base from V and 0 from J, leaving 8 bases between them. The CDR3 loop spans 15 amino acids. The germline gives CDR1 SGHNT, CDR2 YYREEE (reference sequence).

This clone was counted only a few times. The chain recombines TRBV11-1 with TRBJ2-1; 11 bases are a match to TRBD2. The junction had 5 bases not matched to a gene; V was cut back by 7 bases and J by 9 bases. CDR3 length equals 13 residues. Germline CDR1 is SGHAT and CDR2 is FQDESV (reference sequence). CDR3 sequence (DNA): TGTGCCAGCACGCGGGGACTAGCGGCTGAGCAGTTCTTC. This sequence encodes CASTRGLAAEQFF. The variable domain in full, completed from reference TRBV11-1 and TRBJ2-1, reads EAEVAQSPRYKITEKSQAVAFWCDPISGHATLYWYRQILGQGPELLVQFQDESVVDDSQLPKDRFSAERLKGVDSTLKIQPAELGDSAMYLCASTRGLAAEQFFGPGTRLTVL.

The CDR3 DNA sequence: TGCGCCAGCAGCTTGCTACAGGGGGGAACCGGGGAGCTGTTTTTT. It is translated as CASSLLQGGTGELFF. This chain links TRBV5-1 with TRBJ2-2; TRBD1 aligns across 8 bases. The CDR3 has 15 amino acids. V lost 1 base and J lost 5; bases outside the gene matches: 4. Germline CDR1 SGHRS, CDR2 YFSETQ.

The chain carries TRBV9 and TRBJ2-3; a weak D match, TRBD2 (5 bases). V lost 0 bases and J 0 bases, leaving 8 bases between the germline ends. This CDR3 is 15 amino acids long. Germline-derived CDR1 and CDR2 are SGDLS and YYNGEE. The CDR3 DNA reads TGTGCCAGCAGCGTAGGGGAGACTAGCACAGATACGCAGTATTTT. This sequence encodes CASSVGETSTDTQYF.

This clone has only a few counts. The genes are TRBV6-2 or TRBV6-3 and TRBJ2-3; a weak D match, TRBD1 (5 bases). Germline CDR1 reads MNHEY; CDR2 reads SVGEGT. With 2 bases removed from V and 3 bases from J, the gap between germline ends came to 12 bases. This CDR3 contains 15 residues. The CDR3 sequence is CASSYRQGRTDTQYF. CDR3 DNA sequence: TGTGCCAGCAGTTACAGGCAGGGTAGAACAGATACGCAGTATTTT.

The CDR3 sequence is CASSLVGDRGHYGYTF. The DNA of the CDR3 is TGTGCCAGCAGCTTAGTGGGGGACAGGGGTCACTATGGCTACACCTTC. This chain joins TRBV7-8 and TRBJ1-2; 10 nucleotides line up with TRBD1. This CDR3 region has 16 residues. Germline CDR1 and CDR2: SGHVS and FQNEAQ. The V segment lost 1 base and the J segment 3 bases; nucleotides outside the gene matches: 5.

On this clone: Germline and junction disagree at one end, which may indicate a read error. The rearrangement links TRBV28 to TRBJ1-1, with a possible D match to TRBD1 (5 bases). Germline CDR1 and CDR2: MDHEN and SYDVKM. This CDR3 is 14 amino acids long. As DNA, the CDR3 is TGTGCCAGCAGTTTATTGGCAGGGAACCCTGAAGCTTTCTTT. This sequence encodes CASSLLAGNPEAFF.

This chain connects TRBV10-2 to TRBJ1-5, with 7 bases lining up with TRBD1. This CDR3 is built from 15 residues. Germline V gene lookup returns CDR1 WSHSY and CDR2 SAAADI. V gave up 5 bases and J gave up 2 bases; unmatched junction bases: 6. The CDR3 here is CASSQTGVGNQPQHF. As DNA, the CDR3 is TGCGCCAGCAGTCAAACAGGGGTTGGCAATCAGCCCCAGCATTTT.

The rearrangement joins TRBV6-1 to TRBJ1-4; possible D gene TRBD1, 5 bases. CDR1 MNHNS and CDR2 SASEGT come from the germline V gene. Deletions cut 3 bases from V and 4 bases from J, with 9 bases between. The CDR3 loop spans 14 amino acids. The CDR3 loop reads CASSDRGGNEKLFF. CDR3 sequence (DNA): TGTGCCAGCAGTGATCGGGGGGGTAATGAAAAACTGTTTTTT.

The chain has TRBV7-2 and TRBJ2-5, with 7 nucleotides matching TRBD1. Trimming removed 1 base from V and 4 bases from J; junction bases left unmatched: 9. This CDR3 has 16 amino acids. The germline V gene encodes CDR1 SGHTA and CDR2 FQGNSA. CDR3 bases: TGTGCCAGCAGCTTAGAGGGGGCTTGGGGTGGAGAGACCCAGTACTTC. This encodes CASSLEGAWGGETQYF.

This chain joins TRBV9 and TRBJ2-1; TRBD1 agrees at 7 bases. V was clipped by 4 bases and J by 0 bases; unmatched bases: 7. The CDR3 contains 16 residues. Germline V gene lookup returns CDR1 SGDLS and CDR2 YYNGEE. This CDR3 is CASSPQGVSSYNEQFF. CDR3 nucleotides: TGTGCCAGCAGCCCCCAGGGGGTGAGCTCCTACAATGAGCAGTTCTTC. The full variable domain, with the rest looked up from reference TRBV9 and TRBJ2-1, is DSGVTQTPKHLITATGQRVTLRCSPRSGDLSVYWYQQSLDQGLQFLIQYYNGEERAKGNILERFSAQQFPDLHSELNLSSLELGDSALYFCASSPQGVSSYNEQFFGPGTRLTVL.

This clone has a single count. The CDR3 region is CASSLAVNYEQYF. The CDR3 DNA is TGCGCCAGCAGCTTGGCGGTAAACTACGAGCAGTACTTC. The chain carries TRBV5-1 and TRBJ2-7, with D unclear. The CDR3 has 13 residues. The V gene lost 0 bases and the J gene lost 3 bases, with 7 bases spanning the gap. Germline CDR1 reads SGHRS; CDR2 reads YFSETQ. The variable domain in full, completed from reference TRBV5-1 and TRBJ2-7, reads KAGVTQTPRYLIKTRGQQVTLSCSPISGHRSVSWYQQTPGQGLQFLFEYFSETQRNKGNFPGRFSGRQFSNSRSEMNVSTLELGDSALYLCASSLAVNYEQYFGPGTRLTVT.

This clone was recorded a few times. V gene TRBV6-1 combines with J gene TRBJ2-3; TRBD2 matches 12 bases. V shed 4 bases, J shed 2 bases, and the junction held 10 bases outside the gene matches. This CDR3 is built from 18 residues. Per the germline V gene, CDR1 is MNHNS and CDR2 is SASEGT. The CDR3 sequence: CASSAVPLAGGPTDTQYF. CDR3 DNA sequence: TGTGCCAGCAGTGCCGTACCCCTAGCGGGAGGGCCCACAGATACGCAGTATTTT.

The chain combines TRBV27 with TRBJ2-1; 15 bases map to TRBD2. The length of the CDR3 is 16 residues. The germline gives CDR1 MNHEY, CDR2 SMNVEV (reference sequence). V lost 0 bases and J lost 9; bases outside the gene matches: 3. The CDR3 sequence is CASSLSWTSGRAEQFF. CDR3 nucleotides: TGTGCCAGCAGTTTATCCTGGACTAGCGGGAGGGCTGAGCAGTTCTTC.

This chain connects TRBV5-6 to TRBJ1-5; a possible D gene is TRBD1 (6 bases). CDR1 and CDR2 from the germline V gene are SGHDT and YYEEEE. Trimming pared 0 bases from V and 5 bases from J, leaving 12 bases between. The CDR3 spans 15 residues. CDR3 residues: CASSLAVGADQPQHF. The CDR3 region has the DNA TGTGCCAGCAGCTTGGCGGTGGGGGCGGATCAGCCCCAGCATTTT.

This clone was observed a single time. The V gene is TRBV3-1 (or the pseudogene TRBV3-2), the J gene TRBJ2-5; D is unclear. The CDR3 is 16 amino acids. The germline V gene encodes CDR1 LGHDT and CDR2 YNNKEL (reference sequence). The V end lost 0 bases, the J end lost 2 bases, and 13 bases lay between the germline ends. DNA for the CDR3: TGTGCCAGCAGCCAAGATCGGCAGAGGAATCAAGAGACCCAGTACTTC. Translation: CASSQDRQRNQETQYF.

V and J are TRBV6-2 or TRBV6-3 and TRBJ2-3; 7 positions agree with TRBD1. Germline loops: CDR1 MNHEY, CDR2 SVGEGT. The CDR3 is made up of 16 amino acids. V was pared by 4 bases and J by 2 bases, with 9 bases of the junction left unmatched. CDR3 sequence reads: CASSSRDSGYTDTQYF. CDR3 nucleotides: TGTGCCAGCAGTTCCCGGGACAGTGGGTACACAGATACGCAGTATTTT.

CDR3 protein: CASSLFYTGTYTEAFF. Here the CDR3 DNA reads TGTGCCAGTAGTCTTTTTTATACAGGGACCTACACTGAAGCTTTCTTT. The chain has TRBV19 and TRBJ1-1, with D possibly being TRBD1 (6 bases). Per the germline V gene, CDR1 is LNHDA and CDR2 is SQIVND (reference sequence). Deletions cut 5 bases from V and 3 bases from J, with 19 bases between. The CDR3 contains 16 residues. The full variable domain, completed using reference TRBV19 and TRBJ1-1, is DGGITQSPKYLFRKEGQNVTLSCEQNLNHDAMYWYRQDPGQGLRLIYYSQIVNDFQKGDIAEGYSVSREKKESFPLTVTSAQKNPTAFYLCASSLFYTGTYTEAFFGQGTRLTVV.

This clone was detected once. CDR3 sequence: CASSLAGGSTYNEQFF. In DNA form, the CDR3 reads TGTGCCAGCAGCTTAGCAGGGGGCTCAACCTACAATGAGCAGTTCTTC. The J gene is TRBJ2-1, the V gene TRBV11-3, with TRBD1 matching 8 bases. This CDR3 is built from 16 residues. Germline V gene sequence: CDR1 SGHNT, CDR2 YENEEA. V dropped 1 base and J dropped 2; count of bases not matched to a gene: 4.